These 22 T cell receptor beta chains were sequenced from one sample in a study of radiation and T cells in renal cell carcinoma. Here immunoSEQ multiplex PCR was the method, and the copy in TCRdb shows in-frame clones only, minus some. Seen here are roughly 150,000 clones, about 88% observed once, and the top ten hold around 4%. Sample time point: baseline pretreatment blood. The sample's treatment: 15 Gy SBRT to primary tumor, nephrectomy 4 weeks later. The sample here was blood, taken from a patient whose treatment included radiotherapy and nephrectomy. The receptors were sampled from an older woman with renal cell carcinoma.

The V call is TRBV14, the J call TRBJ2-2, with 11 positions matching TRBD2. Germline CDR1 is SGHDN and CDR2 is FVKESK. V lost 5 bases, J lost 4 bases, and 9 bases stayed unmatched. The CDR3 runs to 17 residues. The CDR3 bases are TGTGCCAGCAGCGCTCGACTAGCGGGGTTTAGCACCGGGGAGCTGTTTTTT. As protein: CASSARLAGFSTGELFF. Variable domain in full (rest from reference TRBV14 and TRBJ2-2): EAGVTQFPSHSVIEKGQTVTLRCDPISGHDNLYWYRRVMGKEIKFLLHFVKESKQDESGMPNNRFLAERTGGTYSTLKVQPAELEDSGVYFCASSARLAGFSTGELFFGEGSRLTVL.

CDR3 DNA sequence: TGTGCCAGCAGCGGACGGGACAGGAGCTCCTACAATGAGCAGTTCTTC. Translating it yields CASSGRDRSSYNEQFF. The rearrangement uses TRBV14 and TRBJ2-1; 8 positions match TRBD1. Germline V lookup: CDR1 SGHDN, CDR2 FVKESK. CDR3 length equals 16 residues. Trimming cost V 5 bases and J 0 bases; bases outside gene matches: 6.

The chain uses TRBV6-1 and TRBJ2-7, with D possibly called TRBD1 or TRBD2 (6 bases each). With 3 bases removed from V and 4 bases from J, the gap between germline ends came to 19 bases. This CDR3 region has 16 residues. Germline V lookup: CDR1 MNHNS, CDR2 SASEGT. The CDR3: CASSDRGGNRMYEQYF. CDR3 DNA sequence: TGTGCCAGCAGTGACCGAGGGGGGAACAGGATGTACGAGCAGTACTTC.

The genes are TRBV6-5 and TRBJ2-7; D is possibly TRBD1 (5 bases). CDR1 is MNHEY and CDR2 is SVGAGI in the germline V gene. The CDR3 totals 15 residues. The ends were cut back, 7 bases at V and 5 bases at J, with 21 bases in the middle. This CDR3 reads CASTLLGQAGHEQYF. In DNA form, the CDR3 reads TGTGCCAGCACCCTATTGGGGCAGGCCGGCCACGAGCAGTACTTC.

CDR3 residues: CASRETSGEQFF. The CDR3 DNA follows: TGTGCCAGCAGGGAGACTAGCGGAGAGCAGTTCTTC. The chain joins TRBV6-5 to TRBJ2-1; 9 nucleotides agree with TRBD2. The V gene end was trimmed by 6 bases and the J gene end by 10 bases; junction bases not matched to a gene: 4. The CDR3 runs to 12 residues. Germline CDR1 and CDR2: MNHEY and SVGAGI.

The rearrangement uses TRBV10-3 and TRBJ2-7; D uncertain. The CDR3 extends over 13 amino acids. Deletions cut 3 bases from V and 2 bases from J, with 8 bases between. CDR1 ENHRY and CDR2 SYGVKD come from the germline V gene. The CDR3 DNA is TGTGCCATCAGTGACAGCTTAACCTACGAGCAGTACTTC. Protein sequence: CAISDSLTYEQYF.

The chain is built from TRBV7-8 and TRBJ1-1; D is uncertain. Germline-derived CDR1 and CDR2 are SGHVS and FQNEAQ. The CDR3 length is 16 residues. V dropped 0 bases and J dropped 5 bases, with 16 bases sitting between them. This CDR3 is CASSLAVQLIRTEAFF. The DNA for the CDR3 is TGTGCCAGCAGCTTAGCGGTACAGCTGATAAGGACTGAAGCTTTCTTT.

In DNA form, the CDR3 reads TGTGCCAGCAGCTTGGGAGCGGGGGGGCCGATCACCGGGGAGCTGTTTTTT. This encodes CASSLGAGGPITGELFF. The chain carries TRBV5-6 and TRBJ2-2, with TRBD2 identical over 10 bases. CDR1 is SGHDT and CDR2 is YYEEEE in the germline V gene. V was clipped by 0 bases and J by 4 bases; unmatched bases: 6. The CDR3 totals 17 residues.

The chain is built from TRBV7-6 and TRBJ2-3; D possibly corresponds to TRBD2 (5 bases). This CDR3 is 14 amino acids long. Germline lookup yields CDR1 SGHVS and CDR2 FNYEAQ. Trimming took 0 bases from V and 2 from J, leaving 6 bases between them. The CDR3 DNA reads as TGTGCCAGCAGCTTAGCGGAGGCCACAGATACGCAGTATTTT. Its translation: CASSLAEATDTQYF. The entire variable domain, with the rest obtained from reference TRBV7-6 and TRBJ2-3, is as follows: GAGVSQSPRYKVTKRGQDVALRCDPISGHVSLYWYRQALGQGPEFLTYFNYEAQQDKSGLPNDRFSAERPEGSISTLTIQRTEQRDSAMYRCASSLAEATDTQYFGPGTRLTVL.

This clone was found a few times. The V and J genes are TRBV5-1 and TRBJ2-2; 14 bases fit TRBD2. V lost 2 bases and J lost 6; bases outside the gene matches: 9. CDR3 length equals 18 residues. Germline V gene lookup returns CDR1 SGHRS and CDR2 YFSETQ. CDR3 loop: CASSFTGLAGGLAGELFF. The CDR3 nucleotides are TGCGCCAGCAGCTTTACCGGACTAGCGGGGGGTCTCGCCGGGGAGCTGTTTTTT.

The chain recombines TRBV5-3 with TRBJ1-3; 7 bases match TRBD1. TRBV5-3 is treated as an ORF (open reading frame) with a function not yet certain. The CDR3 has 14 residues. CDR3 in DNA: TGTGCTGGGACAGCCGATCACTCTGGAAACACCATATATTTT. As protein: CAGTADHSGNTIYF.

The CDR3: CASSYQGVHQPQHF. CDR3 bases: TGTGCCAGCAGTTACCAGGGAGTCCACCAGCCCCAGCATTTT. This chain joins TRBV27 and TRBJ1-5; D is possibly TRBD1 (5 bases). The V end lost 4 bases, the J end lost 7 bases, and 14 bases lay between the germline ends. CDR1 MNHEY and CDR2 SMNVEV come from the germline V gene (reference sequence). CDR3 length equals 14 residues.

The sample holds a few counts of this clone. DNA of the CDR3: TGTGCCAGCAGCTTAATAGGAGGCCGGTCCAATGAGCAGTTCTTC. It codes for CASSLIGGRSNEQFF. The chain carries TRBV7-2 and TRBJ2-1; a weak D match, TRBD2 (5 bases). V lost 2 bases, J lost 6 bases, and 14 bases lay in between. The CDR3 has 15 amino acids. CDR1 SGHTA and CDR2 FQGNSA come from the germline V gene.

The count of this clone is one. The chain employs TRBV4-3 and TRBJ2-7; 8 nucleotides match TRBD1. Germline V gives CDR1 LGHNA, CDR2 YSLEER. With 1 base clipped from V and 2 bases from J, the junction kept 4 bases outside the gene matches. This CDR3 region has 15 residues. CDR3 DNA: TGCGCCAGCAGCCAAGGTCAGGGGGCGACCTACGAGCAGTACTTC. This translates into CASSQGQGATYEQYF.

Of note for this clone: An end of the junction does not agree with germline; a read error may underlie this. The chain employs TRBV7-7 and TRBJ2-5, with D perhaps TRBD2 (6 bases). Germline assignment: CDR1 SSHAT and CDR2 FNYEAQ (reference sequence). There are 18 residues in the CDR3. CDR3 sequence reads: CASSLGVGAGTRQETQYF. The CDR3 nucleotides are TGTGCTAGCAGCTTAGGGGTTGGGGCGGGGACCCGCCAAGAGACCCAGTACTTC.

The V gene is TRBV11-1, the J gene TRBJ1-2; D uncertain. V lost 5 bases to trimming and J lost 7 bases, with 14 bases between them. The germline gives CDR1 SGHAT, CDR2 FQDESV (reference sequence). The CDR3 totals 13 residues. For the CDR3, the DNA is TGTGCCAGCAGCCCCACCTATAATCGTGGCTACACCTTC. It is translated as CASSPTYNRGYTF.

This clone has only a few counts. The rearrangement links TRBV28 to TRBJ1-6; D unclear. V lost 9 bases to trimming and J lost 10 bases, with 13 bases between them. In germline, CDR1 is MDHEN, CDR2 SYDVKM. The CDR3 loop spans 12 amino acids. The CDR3 reads CASTRAPSPLHF. CDR3 nucleotide sequence: TGTGCCAGTACTCGGGCTCCCTCACCCCTCCACTTT.

The chain has TRBV7-9 and TRBJ1-2; tentatively, D is TRBD1 (5 bases). Looked up from germline, CDR1 is SEHNR and CDR2 is FQNEAQ (reference sequence). The CDR3 is 15 residues long. Trimming removed 1 base at V and 6 bases at J, with 15 bases between. CDR3 coding DNA: TGTGCCAGCAGCTTAGGGGGCAGGCCCGGGGATGGCTACACCTTC. The encoded protein is CASSLGGRPGDGYTF. Together with reference TRBV7-9 and TRBJ1-2, the CDR3 gives the full variable domain: DTGVSQNPRHKITKRGQNVTFRCDPISEHNRLYWYRQTLGQGPEFLTYFQNEAQLEKSRLLSDRFSAERPKGSFSTLEIQRTEQGDSAMYLCASSLGGRPGDGYTFGSGTRLTVV.

The chain carries TRBV6-5 and TRBJ2-7; D is undetermined. The CDR3 contains 11 residues. Between the trimmed V and J ends, which lost 5 bases and 7 bases, there was a span of 9 bases. Germline V lookup: CDR1 MNHEY, CDR2 SVGAGI. CDR3 nucleotides: TGTGCCAGCAGTGAGCTGGCGGAGCAGTACTTC. Its translation is CASSELAEQYF.

The V and J genes are TRBV11-3 and TRBJ2-2, with 11 bases lining up with TRBD1. The CDR3 totals 14 residues. The V gene's germline CDR1 is SGHNT and CDR2 YENEEA. Trimming cost V 8 bases and J 5 bases; bases outside gene matches: 4. CDR3 residues: CASGTGGWTGELFF. DNA of the CDR3: TGTGCCAGCGGGACAGGGGGATGGACCGGGGAGCTGTTTTTT.

The chain combines TRBV19 with TRBJ2-1; 8 nucleotides match TRBD2. This CDR3 region has 18 residues. J was trimmed by 6 bases and V by 0 bases; bases with no gene match: 13. The germline V gene encodes CDR1 LNHDA and CDR2 SQIVND (reference sequence). The CDR3 bases are TGTGCCAGTAGTATAGATACTGGAGCGGGGGCGAACCTCAATGAGCAGTTCTTC. Encoded protein: CASSIDTGAGANLNEQFF.

The chain is built from TRBV9 and TRBJ2-5, with 8 bases matching TRBD2. Germline assignment: CDR1 SGDLS and CDR2 YYNGEE. This CDR3 is built from 16 residues. Trimming at V came to 0 bases and at J to 4 bases, leaving 8 bases not matched to a gene. CDR3 bases: TGTGCCAGCAGCGTAGGGGGGACTAGATGGGCAGAGACCCAGTACTTC. It yields the protein CASSVGGTRWAETQYF.